These 17 T cell receptor beta chains were sequenced from one sample in a study of post-analysis software for immune sequencing data (dated by TCRdb to the mid-2010s). The full study reports these points: Significantly higher frequencies in patients than in controls were found for about five TRBV segments, including TRBV5-6, TRBV5-1 and TRBV20-1.

Libraries were built with PCR. The run used an Illumina HiSeq 2500. To reduce PCR and sequencing biases, unique molecular identifiers were built into the TCR beta cDNA libraries. Using fastp at Q25 and MiXCR, TCRdb reprocessed the public reads and kept productive beta chains. Each CDR3 protein appears once, grouped with its most common genes and DNA. The sample yields about 200,000 distinct CDR3 sequences; around 29% were counted once. Of the sample, about 3.7% falls within the top ten clones. What these receptors recognize is not known. The sample taken for sequencing was blood. The source of these receptors is a girl under 18 with multiple sclerosis.

The genes are TRBV10-2 and TRBJ1-1; D possibly corresponds to TRBD1 (5 bases). From germline, CDR1 is WSHSY and CDR2 SAAADI. V lost 2 bases and J 0 bases, leaving 13 bases between the germline ends. The CDR3 is 16 amino acids. The CDR3 DNA sequence: TGCGCCAGCAGTGAGCCCGGGGGATTGATGAACACTGAAGCTTTCTTT. Amino acids: CASSEPGGLMNTEAFF.

Ten or more counts support this clonotype. The chain has TRBV29-1 and TRBJ1-5; a possible D gene is TRBD1 (6 bases). The V and J ends lost 1 base and 6 bases respectively, with 13 bases between them. The CDR3 sequence is 14 residues long. Germline V lookup: CDR1 SQVTM, CDR2 ANQGSEA. The CDR3 DNA is TGCAGCGTTGAAGGTTCAGGGGCCGGTCAGCCCCAGCATTTT. Translated, it gives CSVEGSGAGQPQHF. Using reference TRBV29-1 and TRBJ1-5 for the parts outside the CDR3, the full variable domain is SAVISQKPSRDICQRGTSLTIQCQVDSQVTMMFWYRQQPGQSLTLIATANQGSEATYESGFVIDKFPISRPNLTFSTLTVSNMSPEDSSIYLCSVEGSGAGQPQHFGDGTRLSIL.

The sample holds many counts of this clonotype. CDR3 residues: CASTRPGPLEKLFF. DNA of the CDR3: TGTGCCAGCACCAGACCGGGGCCCCTGGAGAAACTGTTTTTT. The gene calls are TRBV7-3 and TRBJ1-4; the D gene is possibly TRBD1 (5 bases). V dropped 7 bases and J dropped 11 bases, with 20 bases sitting between them. This CDR3 is built from 14 residues. The germline V gene encodes CDR1 SGHTA and CDR2 FQGTGA.

The sample holds a few counts of this clonotype. CDR3 in amino acids: CAWSSMSGAYEQYF. The CDR3 nucleotides are TGTGCCTGGAGCTCCATGAGCGGAGCCTACGAGCAGTACTTC. The genes are TRBV30 and TRBJ2-7, with D possibly being TRBD2 (5 bases). Germline lookup yields CDR1 GTSNPN and CDR2 SVGIG (reference sequence). This CDR3 contains 14 residues. Trimming stripped 3 bases from V and 2 bases from J, with 14 bases between. Full variable domain (remainder filled in from reference TRBV30 and TRBJ2-7): SQTIHQWPATLVQPVGSPLSLECTVEGTSNPNLYWYRQAAGRGLQLLFYSVGIGQISSEVPQNLSASRPQDRQFILSSKKLLLSDSGFYLCAWSSMSGAYEQYFGPGTRLTVT.

Notes on this clonotype: Just one base apart from a much larger clone, this may be a read error. The J gene is TRBJ2-7, the V gene TRBV15; 10 positions match TRBD1. CDR3 length equals 14 residues. The germline V gene has CDR1 LNHNV and CDR2 YYDKDF (reference sequence). V was pared by 3 bases and J by 12 bases, with 11 bases of the junction left unmatched. The CDR3 DNA is TGTGCCACCAGCAGGACAGGGGGCGTTGATGTTCGGTACTTC. This codes for CATSRTGGVDVRYF. Filled out from reference TRBV15 and TRBJ2-7, the complete variable domain reads DAMVIQNPRYQVTQFGKPVTLSCSQTLNHNVMYWYQQKSSQAPKLLFHYYDKDFNNEADTPDNFQSRRPNTSFCFLDIRSPGLGDTAMYLCATSRTGGVDVRYFGPGTRLTVT.

There are many counts of this clonotype. V usage is TRBV28 and J usage is TRBJ2-3; D is ambiguous. CDR1 is MDHEN, CDR2 SYDVKM, per germline. V was pared by 5 bases and J by 0 bases, with 9 bases between. This CDR3 is 14 amino acids long. As DNA, the CDR3 is TGTGCCAGCAGTCCCCAACTCAGCACAGATACGCAGTATTTT. Translation: CASSPQLSTDTQYF.

This clonotype was counted many times. This rearrangement joins TRBV5-1 to TRBJ2-3; no definite D call. Germline lookup yields CDR1 SGHRS and CDR2 YFSETQ. Trimming left V 0 bases short and J 1 base short, with 6 bases between. CDR3 length equals 14 residues. The CDR3, as DNA: TGCGCCAGCAGCTTGGTTGGCCGCACAGATACGCAGTATTTT. This codes for CASSLVGRTDTQYF.

This clonotype was picked up many times. The chain is built from TRBV6-1 and TRBJ1-2; D is unclear. Germline CDR1 reads MNHNS; CDR2 reads SASEGT. The V end lost 8 bases, the J end lost 2 bases, and 12 bases lay between the germline ends. This CDR3 contains 13 residues. CDR3 sequence reads: CASVSSANYGYTF. The CDR3 DNA is TGTGCCAGCGTGTCGAGTGCAAACTATGGCTACACCTTC.

This clonotype was found many times. This rearrangement joins TRBV10-3 to TRBJ2-1; D may be TRBD2 (6 bases). CDR1 ENHRY and CDR2 SYGVKD come from the germline V gene. The germline V and J ends were trimmed by 4 bases and 3 bases, with 10 bases remaining between them. This CDR3 contains 14 residues. The CDR3 is CAISAGDVYNEQFF. In DNA form, the CDR3 reads TGTGCCATCAGTGCGGGAGATGTCTACAATGAGCAGTTCTTC.

Only a few counts were recorded for this clonotype. The chain recombines TRBV7-9 with TRBJ1-1; D unclear. The CDR3 spans 12 residues. The V and J ends lost 7 bases and 8 bases respectively, with 14 bases between them. The germline CDR1 and CDR2 sequences are SEHNR and FQNEAQ (reference sequence). CDR3 bases: TGTGCCAGCACCCTCGACAAAGGCGAAGCTTTCTTT. This sequence encodes CASTLDKGEAFF.

The chain joins TRBV20-1 to TRBJ1-2; D not resolved. The CDR3 spans 11 residues. Trimming took off 1 base at V and 5 bases at J, with 5 bases between the two ends. CDR1 and CDR2 from the germline V gene are DFQATT and SNEGSKA (reference sequence). The CDR3 DNA follows: TGCAGTGCTAGAGGTGTTTATGGCTACACCTTC. Translating gives CSARGVYGYTF.

This chain joins TRBV7-9 and TRBJ2-3, with 8 bases that match TRBD1. V lost 2 bases, J lost 5 bases, and 9 bases stayed unmatched. This CDR3 has 16 amino acids. Germline V gene data show CDR1 as SEHNR and CDR2 as FQNEAQ (reference sequence). The CDR3 loop reads CASSLFDAGGEDTQYF. CDR3 nucleotide sequence: TGTGCCAGCAGCTTATTCGACGCAGGGGGCGAAGATACGCAGTATTTT.

V gene TRBV15 combines with J gene TRBJ2-4; 9 positions match TRBD1. The J call may not be correct, given that the DNA end is closer to TRBJ2-7. The CDR3 is made up of 16 amino acids. CDR1 LNHNV and CDR2 YYDKDF come from the germline V gene (reference sequence). DNA of the CDR3: TGTGCCACCAGCAGAGATGGGGGACAGGGAGGCTACGAGCAGTACTTC. Its protein is CATSRDGGQGGYEQYF.

Notes on this clonotype: Possible read error: a much larger clone is one base away. The chain uses TRBV20-1 and TRBJ2-5; tentatively, D is TRBD2 (5 bases). In germline, CDR1 is DFQATT, CDR2 SNEGSKA (reference sequence). The CDR3 consists of 13 residues. V was clipped by 5 bases and J by 2 bases, with 12 bases between them. CDR3 sequence reads: CSAGNSEQETQYF. CDR3 in DNA: TGCAGTGCTGGTAATAGCGAACAAGAGACCCAGTACTTC.

This clonotype was detected a few times. This sequence joins TRBV28 and TRBJ2-1; D is possibly TRBD1 (6 bases). V lost 1 base and J lost 8, with 24 bases in between. The CDR3 consists of 18 residues. The germline gives CDR1 MDHEN, CDR2 SYDVKM. CDR3 residues: CASSLSLLSYTGPHEQFF. CDR3 sequence (DNA): TGTGCCAGCAGTTTATCTCTCCTCTCGTACACAGGGCCGCATGAGCAGTTCTTC.

V and J are TRBV19 and TRBJ1-1; D is undetermined. Trimming removed 7 bases from V and 5 bases from J, with 8 bases in between. CDR1 and CDR2 (germline): LNHDA, SQIVND (reference sequence). The CDR3 covers 11 residues. CDR3 region: CASTHLTEAFF. The CDR3 coding sequence is TGTGCCAGTACCCACCTGACTGAAGCTTTCTTT.

This clonotype was observed a handful of times. V and J are TRBV4-1 and TRBJ2-4, with 10 bases fitting TRBD1. The CDR3 runs 14 residues. Losses at the gene ends were 5 bases for V and 12 bases for J; bases not matched to a gene: 10. Looked up from germline, CDR1 is MGHRA and CDR2 is YSYEKL. For the CDR3, the DNA is TGCGCCAGCAGCGACCGGGACAGGGGTGTCGCTCAGTACTTC. The encoded protein is CASSDRDRGVAQYF.